Sequencing of this TCR beta chain was carried out in a study of long-term antiretroviral therapy in people with HIV. Remarks on this clone: Its antigen is unknown.

The run of the v3.0 immunoSEQ assay was at survey level. The protocol was immunoSEQ multiplex PCR, while the TCRdb copy is restricted to in-frame clones and leaves out a portion. The table records about 40,000 clones, approximately 85% of them present only once. Overall study findings and caveats: Transplant-donor-level diversity was not reached after ART, though diversity increased.

The CDR3 consists of 14 residues. CDR1 is LNHDA and CDR2 is SQIVND in the germline V gene (reference sequence). V lost 0 bases and J 1 base, leaving 6 bases between the germline ends. The sequencing used unsorted PBMCs, collected 3.1 years after starting antiretroviral therapy. The chain links TRBV19 to TRBJ1-1; no clear D gene. This receptor was taken from a woman in her 50s with HIV. The CDR3 DNA follows: TGTGCCAGTAGTATAGAGCATGAGAACACTGAAGCTTTCTTT. It specifies CASSIEHENTEAFF.